Shown below are 29 T cell receptor beta chains from a single sample sequenced in a study of blood T cell repertoires in COVID-19. Some clones are missing from TCRdb's copy, which holds only in-frame ones; the method was immunoSEQ multiplex PCR. The sample holds fewer than 300,000 clones, 80% to 90% seen once. The sequenced sample consisted of peripheral blood. The source of these receptors is a woman between 50 and 59 years old with COVID-19, enrolled during active disease.

The chain carries TRBV19 and TRBJ1-1, with D possibly matching TRBD1 (5 bases). This CDR3 contains 15 residues. CDR1 is LNHDA and CDR2 is SQIVND in the germline V gene (reference sequence). V shed 3 bases and J shed 1 base, with 12 bases lying between them. The DNA for the CDR3 is TGTGCCAGTAGTATTGTCGGAGGGGCGAACACTGAAGCTTTCTTT. It yields the protein CASSIVGGANTEAFF.

The rearrangement links TRBV25-1 to TRBJ2-2, with 9 positions matching TRBD1. Germline loops: CDR1 MGHDK, CDR2 SYGVNS. CDR3 length: 14 amino acids. Trimming removed 7 bases from V and 2 bases from J; junction bases left unmatched: 2. The CDR3 region has the DNA TGTGCCAGCACGGGACAGGGAAACACCGGGGAGCTGTTTTTT. The encoded protein is CASTGQGNTGELFF. Supplemented by reference TRBV25-1 and TRBJ2-2, the full variable domain reads EADIYQTPRYLVIGTGKKITLECSQTMGHDKMYWYQQDPGMELHLIHYSYGVNSTEKGDLSSESTVSRIRTEHFPLTLESARPSHTSQYLCASTGQGNTGELFFGEGSRLTVL.

The V call is TRBV2, the J call TRBJ1-1; D possibly corresponds to TRBD1 (6 bases). V lost 3 bases and J lost 0, with 8 bases in between. CDR3 length: 14 residues. Germline V CDR1 and CDR2: SNHLY, FYNNEI. This CDR3 reads CASSDYRVNTEAFF. The CDR3 bases are TGTGCCAGCAGTGATTACAGGGTGAACACTGAAGCTTTCTTT.

The rearrangement links TRBV13 to TRBJ2-5, with D hard to call. This CDR3 contains 13 residues. V lost 0 bases, J lost 2 bases, and 4 bases lay in between. The germline gives CDR1 PRHDT, CDR2 FYEKMQ (reference sequence). CDR3 sequence: CASSLGLQETQYF. DNA for the CDR3: TGTGCCAGCAGCTTAGGACTTCAAGAGACCCAGTACTTC. The whole variable domain, remainder taken from reference TRBV13 and TRBJ2-5, is AAGVIQSPRHLIKEKRETATLKCYPIPRHDTVYWYQQGPGQDPQFLISFYEKMQSDKGSIPDRFSAQQFSDYHSELNMSSLELGDSALYFCASSLGLQETQYFGPGTRLLVL.

The rearrangement joins TRBV7-2 to TRBJ2-1; TRBD2 matches 7 bases. The germline V gene encodes CDR1 SGHTA and CDR2 FQGNSA. CDR3 size: 15 residues. V dropped 3 bases and J dropped 1; count of bases not matched to a gene: 3. As DNA, the CDR3 is TGTGCCAGCAGCTTCGGGACTATTTCCTACAATGAGCAGTTCTTC. Translating it yields CASSFGTISYNEQFF.

V is TRBV2 and J is TRBJ2-2, with no clear D. Trimming took 2 bases from V and 5 from J, leaving 9 bases between them. Germline values: CDR1 SNHLY, CDR2 FYNNEI. The CDR3 is 14 residues long. CDR3 bases: TGTGCCAGCAGTGAAATCTCGCGTACCGGGGAGCTGTTTTTT. It specifies CASSEISRTGELFF.

The rearrangement links TRBV6-5 to TRBJ2-5; D possibly corresponds to TRBD1 (6 bases). This CDR3 is 12 amino acids long. Germline values: CDR1 MNHEY, CDR2 SVGAGI. V was trimmed by 5 bases and J by 6 bases, leaving 10 bases between them. CDR3 nucleotide sequence: TGTGCCAGCAGTAGGCAGGGGAAGACCCAGTACTTC. Translated: CASSRQGKTQYF.

This clone was counted between two and nine times. Other nucleotide sequences in the sample specify the same CDR3. The chain has TRBV9 and TRBJ1-2, with 7 bases aligning to TRBD1. CDR1 is SGDLS and CDR2 is YYNGEE in the germline V gene. The CDR3 length is 13 residues. The trim removed 3 bases at V and 2 bases at J, leaving 1 base unmatched. The CDR3 loop reads CASSAQGNYGYTF. The CDR3 region has the DNA TGTGCCAGCAGCGCACAGGGGAACTATGGCTACACCTTC.

The V gene is TRBV27, the J gene TRBJ1-6; 8 nucleotides line up with TRBD1. The V segment lost 6 bases and the J segment 9 bases; nucleotides outside the gene matches: 7. The germline gives CDR1 MNHEY, CDR2 SMNVEV (reference sequence). The CDR3 runs to 14 residues. The DNA for the CDR3 is TGTGCCAGCAGAAAGGACAGGGCTTTTTCACCCCTCCACTTT. It encodes CASRKDRAFSPLHF.

This chain uses TRBV7-9 with TRBJ1-1, with D tentatively TRBD1 (5 bases). This CDR3 has 13 residues. The ends were cut back, 7 bases at V and 1 base at J, with 10 bases in the middle. In germline, CDR1 is SEHNR, CDR2 FQNEAQ (reference sequence). In DNA form, the CDR3 reads TGTGCCAGCACCATAGGGGAGAACACTGAAGCTTTCTTT. It specifies CASTIGENTEAFF.

The chain links TRBV5-4 to TRBJ2-1; 8 bases agree with TRBD2. There are 11 residues in the CDR3. The V gene end was trimmed by 0 bases and the J gene end by 15 bases; junction bases not matched to a gene: 2. Germline CDR1 and CDR2: SGHNT and YYREEE (reference sequence). The CDR3 DNA reads TGTGCCAGCAGCTTGGGTGGACTAGCGTTCTTC. Its protein is CASSLGGLAFF.

In its sample, this clone was seen once. This chain connects TRBV18 to TRBJ2-7; D possibly corresponds to TRBD2 (5 bases). Trimming pared 4 bases from V and 7 bases from J, leaving 17 bases between. CDR1 KGHSH and CDR2 LQKENI come from the germline V gene. CDR3 length: 14 amino acids. Here the CDR3 reads CASSLTAGVVEQYF. Here the CDR3 DNA reads TGTGCCAGCTCACTGACGGCGGGTGTGGTTGAGCAGTACTTC. Filled out from reference TRBV18 and TRBJ2-7, the complete variable domain reads NAGVMQNPRHLVRRRGQEARLRCSPMKGHSHVYWYRQLPEEGLKFMVYLQKENIIDESGMPKERFSAEFPKEGPSILRIQQVVRGDSAAYFCASSLTAGVVEQYFGPGTRLTVT.

Written as DNA, the CDR3 is TGTGCCACCAGCAGAGGGTCAGGGCTAAGGGAGCCCCAGCATTTT. It codes for CATSRGSGLREPQHF. V usage is TRBV15 and J usage is TRBJ1-5; possibly TRBD1 for D (5 bases). The germline V gene has CDR1 LNHNV and CDR2 YYDKDF (reference sequence). CDR3 length equals 15 residues. The V end was cut by 1 base, the J end by 8 bases, with 15 bases between.

This clone was counted between two and nine times. The chain has TRBV6-5 and TRBJ2-7; the match to TRBD1 covers 7 bases. Germline V lookup: CDR1 MNHEY, CDR2 SVGAGI. The CDR3 length is 14 residues. Trimming at V came to 6 bases and at J to 2 bases, leaving 7 bases not matched to a gene. The CDR3 DNA reads as TGTGCCAGCAGGTTGGGACAGTTAGCCTACGAGCAGTACTTC. Translated, it gives CASRLGQLAYEQYF.

The genes are TRBV11-3 and TRBJ2-2; D not resolved. V gave up 4 bases and J gave up 1 base, with 10 bases separating them. Germline V gene lookup returns CDR1 SGHNT and CDR2 YENEEA. This CDR3 spans 15 amino acids. The CDR3 sequence is CASSSGQVNTGELFF. Here the CDR3 DNA reads TGTGCCAGCAGCTCTGGGCAGGTGAACACCGGGGAGCTGTTTTTT.

V usage is TRBV18 and J usage is TRBJ1-1; 7 bases map to TRBD1. The germline CDR1 and CDR2 sequences are KGHSH and LQKENI. The length of the CDR3 is 14 residues. V gave up 3 bases and J gave up 5 bases; unmatched junction bases: 6. CDR3 bases: TGTGCCAGCTCACCCCCTACAGGGGTGACTGAAGCTTTCTTT. Protein product: CASSPPTGVTEAFF. Full variable domain (outside the CDR3, taken from reference TRBV18 and TRBJ1-1): NAGVMQNPRHLVRRRGQEARLRCSPMKGHSHVYWYRQLPEEGLKFMVYLQKENIIDESGMPKERFSAEFPKEGPSILRIQQVVRGDSAAYFCASSPPTGVTEAFFGQGTRLTVV.

This rearrangement joins TRBV5-1 to TRBJ2-7, with 9 bases matching TRBD2. The V and J ends lost 7 bases and 2 bases, in that order; junction bases with no gene match: 4. Germline values: CDR1 SGHRS, CDR2 YFSETQ. The CDR3 covers 13 residues. The CDR3 DNA reads as TGCGCCAGCTCTAGCGGGATTCCCTACGAGCAGTACTTC. This gives the protein CASSSGIPYEQYF.

The gene calls are TRBV6-5 and TRBJ2-7, with TRBD2 as a possible D gene (6 bases). V was pared by 9 bases and J by 0 bases, with 12 bases between. Germline CDR1 MNHEY, CDR2 SVGAGI. There are 13 residues in the CDR3. CDR3 protein: CASGLGGSYEQYF. As DNA, the CDR3 is TGTGCCAGTGGACTGGGGGGCTCCTACGAGCAGTACTTC.

The chain couples TRBV27 to TRBJ1-5; D is undetermined. The CDR3 sequence is 12 residues long. Trimming stripped 5 bases from V and 5 bases from J, with 7 bases between. The germline V gene encodes CDR1 MNHEY and CDR2 SMNVEV (reference sequence). The CDR3: CASSGPYQPQHF. The CDR3 region has the DNA TGTGCCAGCAGTGGCCCTTATCAGCCCCAGCATTTT.

The V and J genes are TRBV7-2 and TRBJ1-2; possibly TRBD1 for D (6 bases). Trimming took 0 bases from V and 2 from J, leaving 7 bases between them. This CDR3 region has 14 residues. The germline CDR1 and CDR2 sequences are SGHTA and FQGNSA. The CDR3 reads CASSLAQGNYGYTF. CDR3 DNA sequence: TGTGCCAGCAGCTTAGCGCAGGGGAACTATGGCTACACCTTC.

The V and J genes are TRBV2 and TRBJ2-1, with 9 nucleotides matching TRBD1. V lost 1 base to trimming and J lost 3 bases; unmatched junction nucleotides: 7. Germline V gene sequence: CDR1 SNHLY, CDR2 FYNNEI. The CDR3 totals 17 residues. CDR3 nucleotide sequence: TGTGCCAGCAGTGAAGGGGAGGGGACAGGGATCTACAATGAGCAGTTCTTC. Translating gives CASSEGEGTGIYNEQFF.

The J gene is TRBJ2-3, the V gene TRBV5-1; TRBD2 matches at 8 bases. Germline V gene sequence: CDR1 SGHRS, CDR2 YFSETQ. The J segment lost 2 bases and the V segment lost 3 bases, leaving 8 bases of the junction unmatched. CDR3 length: 16 amino acids. CDR3: CASSSSRTSYTDTQYF. In nucleotides, the CDR3 is TGCGCCAGCAGCTCTAGTCGGACTAGCTACACAGATACGCAGTATTTT.

There are a few counts of this clone. The chain carries TRBV3-1 (or the pseudogene TRBV3-2) and TRBJ2-5, with D maybe TRBD2 (5 bases). The CDR3 spans 14 residues. V lost 2 bases, J lost 1 base, and 8 bases lay in between. Germline V gene data show CDR1 as LGHDT and CDR2 as YNNKEL (reference sequence). The CDR3 is CASSQMSGQETQYF. The CDR3 nucleotides read TGTGCCAGCAGCCAAATGAGCGGCCAAGAGACCCAGTACTTC.

The chain links TRBV5-1 to TRBJ2-1, with 8 bases identical to TRBD1. With V trimmed by 3 bases and J by 8 bases, 7 bases remained unmatched. CDR1 is SGHRS, CDR2 YFSETQ, per germline. The CDR3 loop spans 14 amino acids. The CDR3 DNA reads as TGCGCCAGCAGCTCGTGGACAGGGCGGGATGAGCAGTTCTTC. Its protein product is CASSSWTGRDEQFF.

The chain joins TRBV7-9 to TRBJ2-2; 12 bases line up with TRBD2. Trimming took 4 bases from V and 4 from J; bases not matched to a gene: 10. The germline gives CDR1 SEHNR, CDR2 FQNEAQ (reference sequence). The CDR3 runs 18 residues. The CDR3 DNA reads TGTGCCAGCAGCTCCCTAGCGGGAGGGCCTCGGGGCACCGGGGAGCTGTTTTTT. This sequence encodes CASSSLAGGPRGTGELFF.

The chain recombines TRBV7-3 with TRBJ2-6; D is unclear. This CDR3 region has 14 residues. Germline loops: CDR1 SGHTA, CDR2 FQGTGA. With 5 bases removed from V and 0 bases from J, the gap between germline ends came to 5 bases. The CDR3 DNA sequence: TGTGCCAGCAGCATCAACTCTGGGGCCAACGTCCTGACTTTC. The encoded protein is CASSINSGANVLTF.

The genes are TRBV4-1 and TRBJ2-3; tentative D call: TRBD2 (6 bases). Germline assignment: CDR1 MGHRA and CDR2 YSYEKL. The V and J ends lost 0 bases and 1 base respectively, with 17 bases between them. This CDR3 contains 18 residues. CDR3 region: CASSQDSPGVAGTDTQYF. The CDR3 coding sequence is TGCGCCAGCAGCCAAGACTCTCCGGGAGTAGCGGGCACAGATACGCAGTATTTT.

The gene calls are TRBV4-1 and TRBJ2-7, with 13 bases identical to TRBD2. V dropped 1 base and J dropped 0; count of bases not matched to a gene: 15. Per the germline V gene, CDR1 is MGHRA and CDR2 is YSYEKL. CDR3 length: 21 residues. Here the CDR3 DNA reads TGCGCCAGCAGCCAAGCCACCCCTACTAGCGGGAGGGCCAATCGCTCCTACGAGCAGTACTTC. The encoded protein is CASSQATPTSGRANRSYEQYF.

This chain uses TRBV6-1 with TRBJ1-5, with TRBD1 matching 7 bases. The V gene end was trimmed by 3 bases and the J gene end by 4 bases; junction bases not matched to a gene: 6. CDR3 length: 15 amino acids. CDR1 is MNHNS and CDR2 is SASEGT in the germline V gene. The CDR3 nucleotides are TGTGCCAGCAGTGAGGACAGGACCCCAAATCAGCCCCAGCATTTT. Its translation: CASSEDRTPNQPQHF.